Described below is a single T cell receptor beta chain sequence and its context. This clone was detected only a few times. Its target antigen remains unknown. No much larger clonotype is one base removed from it; base qualities were not supplied. The cohort comprised 670 or so healthy bone marrow donors. All cohort members were sampled while nominally healthy, although unrecorded immune exposures were likely present. The donor was CMV seronegative and was included in the group of a few hundred seronegative cohort members. Each donor provided a peripheral blood sample, and peripheral blood mononuclear cells were used for TCR beta sequencing. Genomic DNA extraction from the blood cell samples was performed with the Qiagen DNeasy Blood Extraction Kit. The data originate from a study of cytomegalovirus exposure and HLA in healthy donors (dated by TCRdb to the late 2010s). At the level of the whole study: An earlier analysis of some 550 of the donors reported approximately 290 Gb of sequence data and around 120 million unique TCR beta sequences from around 200 million T cells. An early release that covered approximately 600 HLA-typed donors contained approximately 290 gigabases of sequencing data and about 84 million unique TCR sequences. Of the 300 to 400 genotyped donors, around 81% fell in the genetic ancestry cluster associated with self-reported Caucasian donors. The study aimed to test whether cataloging public T cell receptors could reveal signatures of past pathogen exposure. The study profiled the T cell repertoires of some 610 subjects by immunosequencing and related them to cytomegalovirus serostatus. Along with the roughly 700-subject first cohort, a separate validation cohort of more than 90 different subjects was used. The study combined high-throughput TCR immunosequencing, statistical association of individual TCRs with disease status, and machine learning to predict cytomegalovirus infection status. To study patterns of TCR occurrence, a later analysis re-analyzed previously published TCR beta repertoires from more than 550 donors and added high-resolution HLA genotyping. Rather than drawing on any new phenotypic data, the later analysis identified candidate immune exposures from TCR beta sequences and the way those sequences occurred across donors. To decide whether each TCR beta V gene segment behaved as functional or pseudogenic, an earlier analysis of fewer than 750 of the donors relied on high-throughput TCR beta sequencing. Donor age, sex, ethnicity and CMV serostatus were collected together with the repertoire data. Genome-wide SNP genotypes for about 65% of the 666 donors were used in a later genetic analysis, which treated that subset as a discovery cohort. Every discovery cohort repertoire had been produced on one sequencing platform. HLA typing covered class I and class II loci at four-digit resolution. Typing coverage varied by locus: about 629-630 donors for A, B, C, DRB1 and DQB1; roughly 510 for DQA1; 600 to 610 for DPA1; roughly 450 for DPB1. Five DR-DQ haplotypes were treated as single units for association and clustering because of strong linkage in the cohort. On average, around 240,000 unique TCR beta nucleotide sequences were sequenced per donor among several hundred genotyped donors of the cohort, with about 19% of those sequences being non-productive.

Libraries were constructed by the immunoSEQ multiplex PCR assay. For the multiplex PCR, a mixture combining 60 forward primers for TCR Vbeta segments and 13 reverse primers for TCR Jbeta segments was used. The CDR3 region of rearranged TCR beta genes was amplified from genomic DNA by a multiplex PCR assay. The amplified TCR beta libraries were sequenced on the Illumina HiSeq System as 87-base-pair reads. The authors' analysis ran thus. A later analysis counted tens of millions of unique TCR beta chains across the approximately 700 repertoires, and some 11 million of these chains were shared by at least two donors. A nearest-neighbor algorithm error-corrected the raw reads and collapsed the reads into unique sequences, merging closely related sequences to remove PCR and sequencing errors. V, D and J gene segments were assigned by aligning CDR3 sequences to IMGT reference sequences. For a sequence to be retained, a match of at least six nucleotides was required to both a V gene segment and a J gene segment. Rearrangements were classified as productive when the CDR3 lacked stop codons and remained in frame with V and J, and all other rearrangements were classified as non-productive. CDR3 was defined according to IMGT convention as the region running from the second conserved V-encoded cysteine to the conserved J-encoded phenylalanine. The earlier analysis of more than 450 of the donors excluded sequences that lacked an unambiguous match to a single V gene segment. An earlier analysis of 500 to 700 of the donors classified V segments as functional when productive rearrangements were above 56.7% and as segregating when the standard deviation between donors was above 5%. A statistical classification framework was built to diagnose cytomegalovirus status from the catalog of TCR beta chain sequences. In a later analysis, TCR nucleotide sequences were compared against IMGT/GENE-DB human TR gene sequences so that V and J genes could be assigned. Using the TCRdist pipeline, a later analysis assigned CDR3 sequences along with most-parsimonious VDJ recombination scenarios. A later analysis defined each TCR beta chain by its CDR3 amino acid sequence plus V-gene family, and excluded reads lacking a unique V-gene family. To address suspected cross-contamination and a sequencing artifact, a later analysis removed 592 highly shared, low-generation-probability nucleotide sequences. For each public chain, a later analysis derived a clonal expansion index from normalized ranks of inferred template counts within each repertoire. A later analysis computed generation probabilities with a VDJ recombination model fitted to out-of-frame rearrangements, and checked the results against IGoR. In a later analysis, TCR-TCR, TCR-HLA and TCR-CMV co-occurrence was scored with hypergeometric tests, and a repertoire-size bias correction was applied to TCR pairs. To estimate false discovery rates, a later analysis permuted the HLA or CMV assignments 20 times. In a later analysis, co-occurring TCRs were grouped with DBSCAN, and TCRdist sequence similarity was added when clustering was performed within HLA-allele-positive subsets. For co-occurrence clustering, repertoires with fewer than 30,000 or more than 120,000 public chains were excluded, along with five or six repertoires with anomalous nucleotide sharing. TCRdb stores this immuneACCESS table with in-frame sequences only. Part of the clones is absent; in the studies checked, under half of the shortfall reflects unresolved V genes, and no reason is known for the rest. For V, J and clone size, that table is used; D and trimming come from the DNA. The sample contains around 170,000 clones, roughly 80% of them found a single time. The ten largest account for more than 0.5% of the sample.

What the authors observed across the whole study: Compared with equally common non-associated chains, HLA-associated TCR beta chains in a later analysis were more clonally expanded and had lower generation probabilities. Most TCR sequences were seen in very few donors, while some public TCRs were found in many individuals. A further reported finding was that TCR beta sequences accurately predicted the HLA-A and HLA-B alleles for most subjects in the first cohort. Specific HLA alleles were associated with over 15,000 TCR beta sequences at a false discovery rate of 0.05 in a later analysis. Compared with the roughly 710-donor mean, donors in an Asian-associated ancestry cluster had fewer N-insertions in productive TCRs, according to a later genetic analysis. Because the 87-base-pair reads could not distinguish some IMGT-functional V segments, including TRBV6-2 and TRBV6-3, those segments were excluded. Sequencing depth was assumed to be roughly uniform across donors in the presence/absence analyses, though that assumption may not hold. Over 15 rarely observed V segments, including chromosome 9 orphons, were excluded from the earlier analysis of a few hundred of the donors because counts were too low. For the cohort, immune exposure information was limited to CMV serostatus. In vitro tests confirmed that three of the cytomegalovirus-associated TCR beta chains recognize cytomegalovirus antigens. A cluster of highly shared sequence variants was judged likely to represent a technical artifact of the sequencing pipeline. A later analysis found that TCR association rates varied across HLA loci, with DRB1 alleles showing the most associated TCRs and HLA-C alleles the fewest. The cohort was sequenced for TCR beta chains only, and without alpha or paired-chain data the features that could be detected were limited. Linkage disequilibrium might explain the correlated functional status among segregating V segments, but an unknown experimental factor could not be excluded. In an earlier analysis of about 550 of the donors, most TCR beta V segments were observed in productive rearrangements about 90% or about 30% of the time, broadly matching IMGT annotations. In the study, about 150 TCR beta chains were listed as associated with cytomegalovirus. In a later analysis, several top co-occurrence clusters were reported to appear linked to parvovirus B19, influenza, CMV and Epstein-Barr virus. Because HLA typing was unavailable for some donors at each locus, only the typed subset was used in association tests. When HLA alleles, especially DR and DQ, strongly co-occurred, attributing TCR associations to individual alleles was difficult. The classifier was reported to diagnose cytomegalovirus status with high specificity and sensitivity in both the original and validation cohorts. It was suggested by the authors that the approach could potentially be generalized to other disease states and immunological phenotypes. An association between a missense DCLRE1C variant and V-gene and J-gene trimming of TCR beta chains was found in a later genetic analysis and replicated in an independent cohort. A later analysis found that most CMV-associated TCR beta chains appeared HLA-restricted, with HLA associations seemingly driven largely by CMV exposure.

Here V drops 3 bases and J drops 1 base, and the junction holds 12 bases not matched to any gene. CDR1 and CDR2, per the germline V gene, are SGDLS and YYNGEE. The CDR3 starts with the cysteine, ends with the phenylalanine, and has 17 residues. Just CDR3 DNA is preserved here, 51 bases in frame from base 1. The chain joins TRBV9 to TRBJ1-1; the central 7 bases match TRBD1. Sequenced sample: PBMCs. The TCR comes from a woman aged 45 to 65 in good health and CMV-seronegative. The CDR3 sequence is CASSGQGGPQANTEAFF. The DNA sequence is TGTGCCAGCAGCGGGCAGGGGGGACCTCAAGCGAACACTGAAGCTTTCTTT.